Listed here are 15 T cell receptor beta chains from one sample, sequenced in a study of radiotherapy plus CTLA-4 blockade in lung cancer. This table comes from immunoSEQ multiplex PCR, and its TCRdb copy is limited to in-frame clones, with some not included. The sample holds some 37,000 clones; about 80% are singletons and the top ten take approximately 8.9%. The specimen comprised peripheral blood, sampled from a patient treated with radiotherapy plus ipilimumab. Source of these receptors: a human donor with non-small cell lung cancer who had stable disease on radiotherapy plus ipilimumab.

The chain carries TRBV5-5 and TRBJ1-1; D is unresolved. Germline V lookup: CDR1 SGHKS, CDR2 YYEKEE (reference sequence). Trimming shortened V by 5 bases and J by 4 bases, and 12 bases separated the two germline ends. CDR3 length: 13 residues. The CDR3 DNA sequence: TGTGCCAGCAGTCCGCCGAGAGCCACTGAAGCTTTCTTT. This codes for CASSPPRATEAFF.

The CDR3 protein is CASSWGQGYGYTF. In DNA, the CDR3 is TGTGCCAGCAGTTGGGGACAGGGCTATGGCTACACCTTC. This rearrangement joins TRBV6-5 to TRBJ1-2; TRBD1 aligns across 9 bases. V lost 4 bases, J lost 4 bases, and 1 base stayed unmatched. Germline CDR1 reads MNHEY; CDR2 reads SVGAGI. The length of the CDR3 is 13 residues.

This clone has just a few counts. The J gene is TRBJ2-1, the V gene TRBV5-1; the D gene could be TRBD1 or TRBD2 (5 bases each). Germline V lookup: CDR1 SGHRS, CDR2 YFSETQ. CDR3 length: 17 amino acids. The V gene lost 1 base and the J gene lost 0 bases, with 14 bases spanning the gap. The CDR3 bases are TGCGCCAGCAGCTTGTGGGGGTCGGGGAGCTCCTACAATGAGCAGTTCTTC. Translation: CASSLWGSGSSYNEQFF.

DNA of the CDR3: TGTGCCAGCAGTGAATTTAGGGACGGAGGAGAGACCCAGTACTTC. Translated, it gives CASSEFRDGGETQYF. This rearrangement joins TRBV25-1 to TRBJ2-5, with D possibly called TRBD1 or TRBD2 (5 bases each). This CDR3 spans 15 amino acids. Germline CDR1 and CDR2: MGHDK and SYGVNS. V gave up 1 base and J gave up 4 bases, with 13 bases separating them.

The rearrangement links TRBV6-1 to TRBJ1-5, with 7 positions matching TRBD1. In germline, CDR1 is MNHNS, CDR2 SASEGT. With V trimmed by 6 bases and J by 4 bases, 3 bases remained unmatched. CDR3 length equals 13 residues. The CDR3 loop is CASRPTGNQPQHF. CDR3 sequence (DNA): TGTGCCAGCAGGCCGACAGGGAATCAGCCCCAGCATTTT.

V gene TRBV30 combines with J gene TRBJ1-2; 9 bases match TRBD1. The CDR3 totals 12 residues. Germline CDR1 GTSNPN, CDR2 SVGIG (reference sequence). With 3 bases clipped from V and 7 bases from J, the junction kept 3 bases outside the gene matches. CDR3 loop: CAWSGQGPGYTF. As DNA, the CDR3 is TGTGCCTGGAGCGGACAGGGGCCTGGCTACACCTTC.

CDR3 amino acids: CASSLAVARQGYEQYF. For the CDR3, the DNA is TGTGCCAGCAGCTTAGCGGTCGCCCGACAGGGCTACGAGCAGTACTTC. This chain joins TRBV7-2 and TRBJ2-7; 7 positions agree with TRBD1. V lost 0 bases, J lost 3 bases, and 8 bases stayed unmatched. This CDR3 region has 16 residues. Germline V lookup: CDR1 SGHTA, CDR2 FQGNSA.

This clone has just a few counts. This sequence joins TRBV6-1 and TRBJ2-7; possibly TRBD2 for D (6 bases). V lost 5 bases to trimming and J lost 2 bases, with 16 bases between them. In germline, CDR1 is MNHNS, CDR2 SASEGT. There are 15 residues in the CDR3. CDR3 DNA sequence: TGTGCCAGCAGTAACCCATTAGCGGCCGCCTACGAGCAGTACGTC. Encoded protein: CASSNPLAAAYEQYV.

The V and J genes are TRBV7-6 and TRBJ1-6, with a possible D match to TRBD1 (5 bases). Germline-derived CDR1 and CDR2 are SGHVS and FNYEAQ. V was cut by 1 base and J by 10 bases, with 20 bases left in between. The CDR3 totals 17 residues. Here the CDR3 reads CASSLEGQGLGKSPLHF. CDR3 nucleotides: TGTGCCAGCAGCTTAGAGGGTCAGGGACTGGGGAAGTCACCCCTCCACTTT.

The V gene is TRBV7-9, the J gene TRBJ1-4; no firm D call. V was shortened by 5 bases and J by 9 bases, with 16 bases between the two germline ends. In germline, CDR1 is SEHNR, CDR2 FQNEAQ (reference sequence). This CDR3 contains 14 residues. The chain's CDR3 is CASSEDGGGQKLFF. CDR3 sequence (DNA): TGTGCCAGCAGCGAGGACGGCGGAGGTCAAAAACTGTTTTTT.

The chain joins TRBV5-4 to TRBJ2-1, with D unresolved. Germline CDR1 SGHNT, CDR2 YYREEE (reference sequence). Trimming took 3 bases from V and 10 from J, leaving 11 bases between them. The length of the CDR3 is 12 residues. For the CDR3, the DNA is TGTGCCAGCAGCTCCCCTGGGATGGAGCAGTTCTTC. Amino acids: CASSSPGMEQFF.

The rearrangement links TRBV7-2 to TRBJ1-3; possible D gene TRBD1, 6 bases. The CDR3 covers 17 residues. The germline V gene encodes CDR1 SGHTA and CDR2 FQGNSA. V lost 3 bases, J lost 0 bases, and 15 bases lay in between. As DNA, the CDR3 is TGTGCCAGCAGCTTTCGACAGGCCCACTACTCTGGAAACACCATATATTTT. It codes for CASSFRQAHYSGNTIYF.

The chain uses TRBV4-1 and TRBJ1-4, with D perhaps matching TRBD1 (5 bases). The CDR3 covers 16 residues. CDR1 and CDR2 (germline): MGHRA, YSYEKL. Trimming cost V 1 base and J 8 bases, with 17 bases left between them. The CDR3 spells CASSQGLAGMGEKLFF. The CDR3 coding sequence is TGCGCCAGCAGCCAAGGCCTGGCAGGGATGGGGGAAAAACTGTTTTTT.

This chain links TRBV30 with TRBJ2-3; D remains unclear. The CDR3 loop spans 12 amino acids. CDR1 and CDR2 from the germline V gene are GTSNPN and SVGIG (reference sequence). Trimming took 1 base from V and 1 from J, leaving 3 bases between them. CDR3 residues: CAWSGGTDTQYF. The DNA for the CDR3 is TGTGCCTGGAGTGGGGGCACAGATACGCAGTATTTT. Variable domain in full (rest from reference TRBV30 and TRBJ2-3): SQTIHQWPATLVQPVGSPLSLECTVEGTSNPNLYWYRQAAGRGLQLLFYSVGIGQISSEVPQNLSASRPQDRQFILSSKKLLLSDSGFYLCAWSGGTDTQYFGPGTRLTVL.

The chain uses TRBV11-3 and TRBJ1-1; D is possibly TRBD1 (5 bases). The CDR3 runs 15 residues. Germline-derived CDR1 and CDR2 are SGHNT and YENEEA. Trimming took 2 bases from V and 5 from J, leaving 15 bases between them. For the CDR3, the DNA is TGTGCCAGCAGCTTAAACGGGGGGGATTTAACTGAAGCTTTCTTT. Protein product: CASSLNGGDLTEAFF.